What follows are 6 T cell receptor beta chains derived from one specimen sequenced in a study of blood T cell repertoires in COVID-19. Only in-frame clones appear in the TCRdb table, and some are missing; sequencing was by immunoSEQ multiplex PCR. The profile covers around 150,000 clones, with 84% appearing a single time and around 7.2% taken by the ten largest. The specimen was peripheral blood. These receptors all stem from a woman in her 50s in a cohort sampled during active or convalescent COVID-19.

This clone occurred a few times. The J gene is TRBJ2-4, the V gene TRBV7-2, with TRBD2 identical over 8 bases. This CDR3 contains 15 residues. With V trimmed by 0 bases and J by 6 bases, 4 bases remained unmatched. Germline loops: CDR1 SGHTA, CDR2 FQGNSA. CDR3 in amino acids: CASSLALSGGNIQYF. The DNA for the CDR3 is TGTGCCAGCAGCTTAGCGCTCAGCGGGGGAAACATTCAGTACTTC. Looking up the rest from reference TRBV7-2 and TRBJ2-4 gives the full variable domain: GAGVSQSPSNKVTEKGKDVELRCDPISGHTALYWYRQSLGQGLEFLIYFQGNSAPDKSGLPSDRFSAERTGGSVSTLTIQRTQQEDSAVYLCASSLALSGGNIQYFGAGTRLSVL.

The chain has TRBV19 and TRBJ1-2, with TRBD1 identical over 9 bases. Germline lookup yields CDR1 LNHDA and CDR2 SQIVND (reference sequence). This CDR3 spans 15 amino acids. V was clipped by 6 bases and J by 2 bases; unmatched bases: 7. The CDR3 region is CASSPTGGLNYGYTF. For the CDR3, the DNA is TGTGCCAGTAGCCCAACAGGGGGCCTAAACTATGGCTACACCTTC.

The DNA for the CDR3 is TGTGCCAGCAGTGAAGTATATATGTCGTCTGGAAACACCATATATTTT. This sequence encodes CASSEVYMSSGNTIYF. The chain couples TRBV6-1 to TRBJ1-3; no firm D call. From germline, CDR1 is MNHNS and CDR2 SASEGT. V lost 1 base, J lost 1 base, and 11 bases lay in between. The CDR3 runs to 16 residues.

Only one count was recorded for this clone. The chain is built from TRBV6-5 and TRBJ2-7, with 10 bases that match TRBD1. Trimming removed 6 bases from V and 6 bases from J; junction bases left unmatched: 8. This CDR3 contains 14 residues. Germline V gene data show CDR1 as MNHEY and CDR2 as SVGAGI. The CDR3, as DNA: TGTGCCAGCAGAGCCGGGACAGGGGTGGGCGAGCAGTACTTC. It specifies CASRAGTGVGEQYF.

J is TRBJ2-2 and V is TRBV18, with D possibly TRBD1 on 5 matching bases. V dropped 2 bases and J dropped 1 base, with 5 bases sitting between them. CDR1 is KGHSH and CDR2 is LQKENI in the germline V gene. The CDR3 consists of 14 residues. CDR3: CASSPTGNTGELFF. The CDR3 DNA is TGTGCCAGCTCACCAACAGGGAACACCGGGGAGCTGTTTTTT.

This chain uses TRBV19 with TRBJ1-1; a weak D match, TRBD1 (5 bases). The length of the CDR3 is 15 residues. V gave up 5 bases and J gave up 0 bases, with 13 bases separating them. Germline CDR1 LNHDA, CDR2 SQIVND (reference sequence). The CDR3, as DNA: TGTGCCAGTAGTCCTCGGGGGTTAATGAACACTGAAGCTTTCTTT. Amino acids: CASSPRGLMNTEAFF.